Listed below are T cell receptor beta chains from one sample, sequenced in a study of response to subunit inactivated influenza vaccine. One entry per CDR3 protein results from TCRdb running MiXCR on the RT-PCR reads. The sample includes about 500,000 distinct CDR3 sequences, 15% to 20% of them seen just once. The material sequenced was CD4+ T cells sorted from PBMCs, taken around 25 months after vaccination. The source is a man between 50 and 69 years old who received an inactivated influenza vaccine. Each CDR3 is given with its conserved first and last residue. Each record gives: D gene, clone size, J gene, V gene, CDR3 DNA, CDR3 protein. The D gene is left open where the match is weak. Clone size is given for some rows only: seen once, a few or many times, or a class if the clone is expanded.

>.|many|TRBJ1-6|TRBV7-2
TGTGCCAGCAGCCCCCGACAGAATTCACCCCTCCACTTT
CASSPRQNSPLHF
>.|.|TRBJ2-7|TRBV29-1
TGCAGCACAAACCCTGACAGACCCCTCGGACGCGAGCAGTACTTC
CSTNPDRPLGREQYF
>TRBD1|.|TRBJ2-4|TRBV18
TGTGCCAGCTCACCACGACAGGGGATTGACATTCAGTACTTC
CASSPRQGIDIQYF
>.|.|TRBJ2-1|TRBV11-2
TGTGCCAGCAGCCCCCTCGCGGGGAGGAATGAGCAGTTCTTC
CASSPLAGRNEQFF
>.|.|TRBJ1-4|TRBV28
TGTGCCAGCAGGTGGAGCGGGTCGGGAGAAAAACTGTTTTTT
CASRWSGSGEKLFF
>TRBD2|.|TRBJ2-1|TRBV20-1
TGCAGTTCGAAGCGGGGGTCCTACAATGAGCAGTTCTTC
CSSKRGSYNEQFF
>TRBD2|many|TRBJ2-3|TRBV20-1
TGCAGTGCTCAGGAAAGCGGGAGTGGGGGTACAGATACGCAGTATTTT
CSAQESGSGGTDTQYF
>TRBD2|.|TRBJ2-6|TRBV12-3/TRBV12-4
TGTGCCAGCAGTTTAGTCGCTAGCGGGGCCCCCTCTGGGGCCAACGTCCTGACTTTC
CASSLVASGAPSGANVLTF
>TRBD1|few|TRBJ1-6|TRBV5-1
TGCGCCAGCAGCGGTGGACAGGGAAGCTCCTATAATTCACCCCTCCACTTT
CASSGGQGSSYNSPLHF
>.|.|TRBJ2-1|TRBV20-1
TGCAGTGCGACGGGGGGCAGATACAATGAGCAGTTCTTC
CSATGGRYNEQFF
>.|.|TRBJ1-5|TRBV9
TGTGCCAGCAGCGTAGCGATTCCCGGGGGCGCCCGGGGTAGCAATCAGCCCCAGCATTTT
CASSVAIPGGARGSNQPQHF
>TRBD1|many|TRBJ1-2|TRBV14
TGTGCCAGCAGCCATGGGACAGGGCGGTATGGCTACACCTTC
CASSHGTGRYGYTF
>TRBD2|few|TRBJ2-3|TRBV20-1
TGCAGTGCTAGGGGCGGGAGAATGGCGGATACGCAGTATTTT
CSARGGRMADTQYF
>.|.|TRBJ2-4|TRBV12-3/TRBV12-4
TGTGCCAGCAGTTTTGGTGAAGGCATTCAGTACTTC
CASSFGEGIQYF
>.|many|TRBJ1-1|TRBV5-6
TGTGCCAGCAGCTTGTTGCAGGGTGGCACTGAAGCTTTCTTT
CASSLLQGGTEAFF
>.|.|TRBJ1-1|TRBV7-2
TGTGCCAGCAGCCCAATGGCCGGGGTGAACACTGAAGCTTTCTTT
CASSPMAGVNTEAFF
>.|.|TRBJ1-5|TRBV12-3/TRBV12-4
TGTGCCAGTCAACGGGGCGGACAGCCTCAGCATTTT
CASQRGGQPQHF
>.|.|TRBJ1-5|TRBV7-9
TGTGCCAGCAGCTTAGAGGGAGGGCCCCAGCATTTT
CASSLEGGPQHF
>.|.|TRBJ2-3|TRBV20-1
TGCAGTGCCAGACTAGGGAGCACCGATACGCAGTATTTT
CSARLGSTDTQYF
>.|once|TRBJ2-3|TRBV7-2
TGTGCCAGCAGCTTAATTGGACAGAGCACAGATACGCAGTATTTT
CASSLIGQSTDTQYF
>.|.|TRBJ2-3|TRBV20-1
TGCAGTGCACGGACACAAAGCACAGATACGCAGTATTTT
CSARTQSTDTQYF
>TRBD1|.|TRBJ2-1|TRBV24-1
TGTGCCACCAGTGATTTCCGCCTGTCGACAGGGGGCAATGAGCAGTTCTTC
CATSDFRLSTGGNEQFF
>TRBD2|.|TRBJ2-6|TRBV4-2
TGTGCCAGCAGCCAGACTAGCGGGGGGGATTCTGGGGCCAACGTCCTGACTTTC
CASSQTSGGDSGANVLTF
>TRBD1|few|TRBJ1-1|TRBV10-3
TGTGCCATCAGTGAGTCGGGACAGGTAGCTTTCTTT
CAISESGQVAFF
>.|few|TRBJ2-3|TRBV20-1
TGCAGTGCCTCGAGCTGGGATAAGAGCACAGATACGCAGTATTTT
CSASSWDKSTDTQYF
>TRBD1|.|TRBJ2-5|TRBV14
TGTGCCAGCAGCCGACAGGGGGACGGGCAGACCCAGTACTTC
CASSRQGDGQTQYF
>.|few|TRBJ2-2|TRBV10-2
TGCGCCAGCAAGGAGGTGTGGACCGGGGAGCTGTTTTTT
CASKEVWTGELFF
>.|few|TRBJ2-3|TRBV12-3/TRBV12-4
TGTGCCAGCAATCAGGGGTCAGATACGCAGTATTTT
CASNQGSDTQYF
>.|few|TRBJ1-6|TRBV12-3/TRBV12-4
TGTGCCAGCACCACGGGACGGGGATCACCCCTCCACTTT
CASTTGRGSPLHF
>.|few|TRBJ1-1|TRBV20-1
TGCAGTGCTAGAGCGGCGAGCACTGAAGCTTTCTTT
CSARAASTEAFF
>.|few|TRBJ1-2|TRBV7-2
TGTGCCAGCAGCCCACGACATTCCTATGGCTACACCTTC
CASSPRHSYGYTF
>.|many|TRBJ2-3|TRBV29-1
TGCAGCGTTGACTTAATGGGTAACACAGATACGCAGTATTTT
CSVDLMGNTDTQYF
>.|.|TRBJ2-2|TRBV11-1
TGTGCCAGCAGCTCGAACCTAAGGGTCCTCCCGGGGGAGCTGTTTTTT
CASSSNLRVLPGELFF
>.|.|TRBJ2-7|TRBV12-3/TRBV12-4
TGTGCCAGCAGCAGAGAGGGGATTTCTAACTACGAGCAGTACTTC
CASSREGISNYEQYF
>.|few|TRBJ2-7|TRBV5-6
TGTGCCAGCAGCGTCTTGGACAGCTACGAGCAGTACTTC
CASSVLDSYEQYF
>TRBD2|few|TRBJ2-3|TRBV28
TGTGCCAGCAGTCCCCGTGTAACGGGCGGGGGGCGCACAGATACGCAGTATTTT
CASSPRVTGGGRTDTQYF
>.|few|TRBJ1-2|TRBV10-3
TGTGCCATCAGTACAGGGACTTATGGCTACACCTTC
CAISTGTYGYTF
>TRBD1|many|TRBJ2-7|TRBV12-3/TRBV12-4
TGTGCCAGCAGTAAGCCCGGGACAGGGCTCTACGAGCAGTACTTC
CASSKPGTGLYEQYF
>TRBD2|.|TRBJ2-1|TRBV20-1
TGCAGTGCCCCAGGACTAGCGGTAAATGAGCAGTTCTTC
CSAPGLAVNEQFF
>TRBD2|few|TRBJ2-1|TRBV19
TGTGCCAGTAGGTCGCGGGAGGGCAGGAGCTCCTACAATGAGCAGTTCTTC
CASRSREGRSSYNEQFF
>.|.|TRBJ1-1|TRBV5-1
TGCGCCAGCAGCCCCGTCCCGGGGACTGAAGCTTTCTTT
CASSPVPGTEAFF
>.|.|TRBJ1-3|TRBV20-1
TGCAGTGCTAGAGGAAGGGTCAGGGACACCATATATTTT
CSARGRVRDTIYF
>.|few|TRBJ2-5|TRBV6-1
TGTGCCAGCAGTGACAGACTGAGCCAAGAGACCCAGTACTTC
CASSDRLSQETQYF
>.|.|TRBJ2-1|TRBV5-1
TGCGCCAGCACCCCAGGCAGGTCCTGGAATGAGCAGTTCTTC
CASTPGRSWNEQFF
>TRBD1|.|TRBJ2-5|TRBV7-2
TGTGCCAGCAGCAAAGTACAGGGGGCCGAAGAGACCCAGTACTTC
CASSKVQGAEETQYF